The following is a TCR beta chain sequence with its context. The antigen is not known. Germline trimming cut 4 bases from V and 3 bases from J; bases unmatched to any gene: 8. Germline values: CDR1 GTSNPN, CDR2 SVGIG (reference sequence). The CDR3 is 14 residues long. The sample comes from a study of beta chain features in type 1 diabetes. As every portion of the isolated RNA was reverse transcribed, the sequencing read expressed TCRB transcripts. Data came from immunoSEQ multiplex PCR; TCRdb stores just in-frame clones and leaves some out. Of over 120,000 clones listed, about 10% were seen once; the top ten hold under 1.5%. Study-level points and caveats: Cells expressing TCR highly could be over-represented by cDNA sequencing.

V usage is TRBV30 and J usage is TRBJ2-7, with TRBD1 identical over 8 bases. The receptor was derived from a man aged 18 to 30 in good health. The sequencing input was naive CD4+ T cells from blood. The CDR3 nucleotides read TGTGCCTGGAATCGTCAGGGGGCGTTCTACGAGCAGTACTTC. It translates to CAWNRQGAFYEQYF.